Listed below are T cell receptor beta chains from one sample, sequenced in a study of T cell responses to AZD1222 COVID-19 vaccine. Assay used: immunoSEQ multiplex PCR; TCRdb lists only in-frame clones, some missing. The data show 90,000 to 150,000 clones, around 86% seen once. The input for sequencing was peripheral blood, taken on day 0 of AZD1222 vaccination. These receptors all stem from an adult in good health. Both conserved end residues are part of each CDR3. The D gene is left open where the match is weak. The size entry is marked missing in some rows and otherwise reads once, few, many or a size class.

TRBV7-9	once	TRBJ1-1	NA	CASSLGHRVEAFF	TGTGCCAGCAGCTTAGGTCACAGAGTGGAAGCTTTCTTT
TRBV2	NA	TRBJ1-6	TRBD1	CASSGDRGNSPLHF	TGTGCCAGCAGTGGGGACAGGGGAAATTCACCCCTCCACTTT
TRBV6-2/TRBV6-3	NA	TRBJ1-2	NA	CASSRQADYGYTF	TGTGCCAGCAGCCGACAGGCGGACTATGGCTACACCTTC
TRBV7-7	NA	TRBJ2-5	NA	CASSLQGGGQETQYF	TGTGCCAGCAGTTTACAGGGCGGGGGCCAAGAGACCCAGTACTTC
TRBV7-2	NA	TRBJ2-7	TRBD2	CASSLGLGYEQYF	TGTGCCAGCAGCTTGGGACTAGGCTACGAGCAGTACTTC
TRBV5-5	NA	TRBJ2-7	NA	CASSLHRTPYEQYF	TGTGCCAGCAGCTTGCACAGGACCCCCTACGAGCAGTACTTC
TRBV2	NA	TRBJ1-1	NA	CASKGTGGFTEAFF	TGTGCCAGCAAGGGGACGGGGGGGTTCACTGAAGCTTTCTTT
TRBV10-1	NA	TRBJ1-5	NA	CASSTGLNQPQHF	TGCGCCAGCAGCACGGGTCTCAATCAGCCCCAGCATTTT
TRBV27	NA	TRBJ2-7	NA	CASSFGRTYEQYF	TGTGCCAGCAGTTTCGGCAGAACCTACGAGCAGTACTTC
TRBV5-1	NA	TRBJ2-5	NA	CASSLETGRQETQYF	TGCGCCAGCAGCTTGGAGACAGGACGACAAGAGACCCAGTACTTC
TRBV5-6	NA	TRBJ1-1	NA	CASSWGPSAAGTEAFF	TGTGCCAGCAGCTGGGGGCCTAGTGCGGCCGGCACTGAAGCTTTCTTT
TRBV20-1	NA	TRBJ2-7	TRBD2	CSASGGYEQYF	TGCAGTGCTTCGGGAGGCTACGAGCAGTACTTC
TRBV10-1	NA	TRBJ1-5	TRBD1	CASRPLQGANQPQHF	TGCGCCAGCAGGCCCCTACAGGGGGCTAATCAGCCCCAGCATTTT
TRBV19	NA	TRBJ2-3	NA	CASSMRSGPGTDTQYF	TGTGCCAGTAGTATGCGTTCAGGGCCAGGGACAGATACGCAGTATTTT
TRBV11-2	NA	TRBJ2-1	TRBD2	CASSSRELAGGQWNEQFF	TGTGCCAGCAGCTCACGGGAGCTAGCGGGGGGGCAGTGGAATGAGCAGTTCTTC
TRBV4-2	NA	TRBJ2-7	NA	CASSQDRYEQYF	TGTGCCAGCAGCCAAGATCGGTACGAGCAGTACTTC
TRBV10-2	NA	TRBJ1-1	NA	CASSETGGYAEAFF	TGCGCCAGCAGTGAGACGGGGGGCTACGCTGAAGCTTTCTTT
TRBV2	NA	TRBJ2-7	NA	CASRGDPREQYF	TGTGCCAGCAGGGGCGATCCAAGAGAGCAGTACTTC
TRBV19	NA	TRBJ1-5	NA	CASSSWGSSNQPQHF	TGTGCCAGTAGTAGTTGGGGCTCGAGCAATCAGCCCCAGCATTTT
TRBV27	NA	TRBJ2-1	NA	CASSPRRVYNEQFF	TGTGCCAGCAGCCCAAGGAGGGTCTACAATGAGCAGTTCTTC
TRBV9	NA	TRBJ2-3	NA	CASSRGGESTDTQYF	TGTGCCAGCAGCCGAGGGGGGGAAAGCACAGATACGCAGTATTTT
TRBV9	NA	TRBJ2-5	NA	CASRAGFGAQETQYF	TGTGCCAGCAGGGCGGGGTTTGGGGCCCAAGAGACCCAGTACTTC
TRBV6-5	once	TRBJ1-1	NA	CASSPPPGHTEAFF	TGTGCCAGCAGTCCCCCCCCTGGGCACACTGAAGCTTTCTTT
TRBV5-6	NA	TRBJ1-2	NA	CASSLVETVYGYTF	TGTGCCAGCAGCTTGGTTGAGACAGTCTATGGCTACACCTTC
TRBV4-2	NA	TRBJ1-2	NA	CASSPFGSDSGWGYTF	TGTGCCAGCAGCCCGTTCGGCTCGGACAGTGGTTGGGGCTACACCTTC
TRBV7-2	once	TRBJ2-3	TRBD1	CASSLDGTGEGDTQYF	TGTGCCAGCAGCTTAGATGGGACAGGGGAAGGGGATACGCAGTATTTT
TRBV27	NA	TRBJ1-3	NA	CASSEKGFSGNTIYF	TGTGCCAGCAGTGAAAAGGGCTTCTCTGGAAACACCATATATTTT
TRBV4-1	NA	TRBJ1-5	NA	CASSQLVGFPQHF	TGCGCCAGCAGCCAACTCGTGGGTTTTCCCCAGCATTTT